This T cell receptor (beta chain) is drawn from a study of immune cell composition in non-small cell lung cancer. Repertoires were generated with immunoSEQ multiplex PCR, while TCRdb's copy carries only in-frame clones and drops some. Among about 1,000 clones listed, approximately 71% were seen once. The germline gives CDR1 SNHLY, CDR2 FYNNEI. The CDR3 is 12 residues long. V lost 7 bases and J 1 base, leaving 7 bases between the germline ends. Normal lung was taken at the farthest possible site, at least 3 cm from tumour. This clone has more than one count but fewer than ten. The rearrangement joins TRBV2 to TRBJ1-2; D unresolved. The specimen sequenced was non-adjacent lung tissue. The sequence was collected from a human donor with non-small cell lung cancer. The CDR3, as DNA: TGTGCCAGCACAGTCAGTAACTATGGCTACACCTTC. As protein: CASTVSNYGYTF. Full variable domain (remainder filled in from reference TRBV2 and TRBJ1-2): EPEVTQTPSHQVTQMGQEVILRCVPISNHLYFYWYRQILGQKVEFLVSFYNNEISEKSEIFDDQFSVERPDGSNFTLKIRSTKLEDSAMYFCASTVSNYGYTFGSGTRLTVV.